This T cell receptor beta chain appears in the sequencing data of a study of cytomegalovirus exposure and HLA in healthy donors. As concerns this clone: What it binds is not known.

Germline V gene data show CDR1 as SGHRS and CDR2 as YFSETQ. There are 11 residues in the CDR3. V was clipped by 7 bases and J by 4 bases, with 8 bases between them. TCRdb's table, derived via immunoSEQ multiplex PCR, lists solely in-frame clones and lacks some. The profile shows 75,000 to 85,000 clones, approximately 91% of them singletons. Study-wide results and limits: For most TCR sequences rarity was the rule, although some public TCRs occurred in many donors.

The specimen sequenced was PBMCs. This receptor was taken from a man aged 30 to 45 in good health and CMV-seronegative. This chain uses TRBV5-1 with TRBJ2-5; TRBD2 is a possible D gene (5 bases). This chain's CDR3 is CASGGGETQYF. CDR3 in DNA: TGCGCCAGCGGAGGAGGAGAGACCCAGTACTTC.